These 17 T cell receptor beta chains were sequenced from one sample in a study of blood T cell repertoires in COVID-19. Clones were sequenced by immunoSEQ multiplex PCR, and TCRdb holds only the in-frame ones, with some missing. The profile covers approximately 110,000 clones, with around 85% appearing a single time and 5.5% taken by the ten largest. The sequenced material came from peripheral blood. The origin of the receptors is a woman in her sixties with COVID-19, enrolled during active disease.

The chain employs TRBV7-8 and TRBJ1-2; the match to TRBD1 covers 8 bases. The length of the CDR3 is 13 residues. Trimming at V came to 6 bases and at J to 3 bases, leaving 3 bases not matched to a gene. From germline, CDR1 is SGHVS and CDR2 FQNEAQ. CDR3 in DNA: TGTGCCAGCAGTTCGGGACAGGACTATGGCTACACCTTC. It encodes CASSSGQDYGYTF.

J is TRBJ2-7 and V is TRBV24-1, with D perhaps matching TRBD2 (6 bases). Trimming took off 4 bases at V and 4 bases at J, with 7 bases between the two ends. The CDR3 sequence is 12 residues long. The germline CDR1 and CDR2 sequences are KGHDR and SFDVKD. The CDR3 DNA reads TGTGCCACCAGTGACGGGAGTTACGAGCAGTACTTC. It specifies CATSDGSYEQYF.

This CDR3 reads CAVRGAGKNGYTF. Here the CDR3 DNA reads TGTGCCGTTCGAGGAGCAGGGAAAAATGGCTACACCTTC. The genes are TRBV25-1 and TRBJ1-2, with D possibly TRBD1 on 5 matching bases. This CDR3 is built from 13 residues. V was shortened by 11 bases and J by 6 bases, with 19 bases between the two germline ends. Germline lookup yields CDR1 MGHDK and CDR2 SYGVNS.

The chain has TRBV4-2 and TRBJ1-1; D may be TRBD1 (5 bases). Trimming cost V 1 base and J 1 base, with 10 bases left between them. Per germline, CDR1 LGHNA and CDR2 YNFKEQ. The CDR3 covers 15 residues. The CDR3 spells CASSQGIGGNTEAFF. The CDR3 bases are TGTGCCAGCAGCCAAGGTATCGGGGGGAACACTGAAGCTTTCTTT.

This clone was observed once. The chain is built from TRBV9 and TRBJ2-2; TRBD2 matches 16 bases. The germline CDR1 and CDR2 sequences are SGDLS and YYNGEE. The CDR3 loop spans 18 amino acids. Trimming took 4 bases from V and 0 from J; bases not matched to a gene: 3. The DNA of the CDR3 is TGTGCCAGCAGCCCGGGACTAGCGGGGGGGCCGAACACCGGGGAGCTGTTTTTT. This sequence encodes CASSPGLAGGPNTGELFF.

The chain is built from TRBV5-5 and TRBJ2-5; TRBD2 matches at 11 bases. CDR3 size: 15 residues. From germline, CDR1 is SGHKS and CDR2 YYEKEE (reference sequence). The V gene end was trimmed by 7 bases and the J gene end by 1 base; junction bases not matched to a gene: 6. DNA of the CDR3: TGTGCCAGCGGGGCTAGCGGGGGGACCCAAGAGACCCAGTACTTC. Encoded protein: CASGASGGTQETQYF.

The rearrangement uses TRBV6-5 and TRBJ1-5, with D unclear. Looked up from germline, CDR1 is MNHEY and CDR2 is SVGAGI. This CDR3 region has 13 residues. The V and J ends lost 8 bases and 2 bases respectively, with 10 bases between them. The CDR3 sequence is CASSRGGNQPQHF. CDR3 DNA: TGTGCCAGCTCCCGAGGAGGCAATCAGCCCCAGCATTTT.

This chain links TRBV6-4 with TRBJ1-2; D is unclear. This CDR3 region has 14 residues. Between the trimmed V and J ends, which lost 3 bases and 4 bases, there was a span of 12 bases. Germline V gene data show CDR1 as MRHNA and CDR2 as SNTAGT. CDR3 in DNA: TGTGCCAGCAGTGAATCTGGGAGAGGCTATGGCTACACCTTC. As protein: CASSESGRGYGYTF.

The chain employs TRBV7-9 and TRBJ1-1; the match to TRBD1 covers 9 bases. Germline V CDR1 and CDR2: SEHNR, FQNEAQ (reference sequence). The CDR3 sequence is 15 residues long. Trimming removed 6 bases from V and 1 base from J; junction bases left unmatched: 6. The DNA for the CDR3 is TGTGCCAGCAGTCCGACAGGGGGTTGGAACACTGAAGCTTTCTTT. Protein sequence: CASSPTGGWNTEAFF.

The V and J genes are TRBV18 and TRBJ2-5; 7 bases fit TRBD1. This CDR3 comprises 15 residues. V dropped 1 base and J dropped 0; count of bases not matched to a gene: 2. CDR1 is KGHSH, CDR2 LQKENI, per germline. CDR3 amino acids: CASSPRQGYQETQYF. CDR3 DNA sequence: TGTGCCAGCTCACCACGACAGGGATACCAAGAGACCCAGTACTTC.

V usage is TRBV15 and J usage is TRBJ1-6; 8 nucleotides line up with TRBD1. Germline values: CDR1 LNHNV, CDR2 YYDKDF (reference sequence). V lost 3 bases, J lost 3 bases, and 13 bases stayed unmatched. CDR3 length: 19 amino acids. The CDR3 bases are TGTGCCACCAGCAGCTACTTGGACAGGGATGCCCTCTATAATTCACCCCTCCACTTT. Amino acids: CATSSYLDRDALYNSPLHF.

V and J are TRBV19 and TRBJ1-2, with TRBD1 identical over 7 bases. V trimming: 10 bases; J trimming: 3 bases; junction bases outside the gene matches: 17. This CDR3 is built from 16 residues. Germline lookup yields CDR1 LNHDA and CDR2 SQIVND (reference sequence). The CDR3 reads CATTDRANDPYYGYTF. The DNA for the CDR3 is TGTGCCACTACTGACAGGGCGAATGACCCCTACTATGGCTACACCTTC.

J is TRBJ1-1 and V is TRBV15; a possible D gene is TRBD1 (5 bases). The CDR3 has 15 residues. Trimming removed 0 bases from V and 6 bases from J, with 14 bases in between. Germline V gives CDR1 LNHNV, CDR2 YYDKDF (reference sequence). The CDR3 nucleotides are TGTGCCACCAGCAGAGAGCCGGGGGAGGTGGCTGAAGCTTTCTTT. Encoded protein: CATSREPGEVAEAFF.

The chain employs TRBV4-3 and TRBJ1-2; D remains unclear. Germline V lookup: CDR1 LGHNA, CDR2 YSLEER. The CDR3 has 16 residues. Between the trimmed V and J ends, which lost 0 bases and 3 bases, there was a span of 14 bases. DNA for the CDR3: TGCGCCAGCAGCCAAGATCGTAATGTTCCCTACTATGGCTACACCTTC. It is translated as CASSQDRNVPYYGYTF.

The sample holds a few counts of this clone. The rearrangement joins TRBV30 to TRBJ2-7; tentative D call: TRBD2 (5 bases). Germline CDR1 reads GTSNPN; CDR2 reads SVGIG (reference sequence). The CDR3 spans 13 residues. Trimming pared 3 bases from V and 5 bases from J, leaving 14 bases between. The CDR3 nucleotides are TGTGCCTGGAGCCTGGAGAGGGATAACGAGCAGTACTTC. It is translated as CAWSLERDNEQYF.

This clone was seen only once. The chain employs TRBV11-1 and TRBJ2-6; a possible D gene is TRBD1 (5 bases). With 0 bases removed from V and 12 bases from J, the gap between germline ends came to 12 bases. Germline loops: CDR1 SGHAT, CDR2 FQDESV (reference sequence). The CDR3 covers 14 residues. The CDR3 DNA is TGTGCCAGCAGCTTAGCGGGGCCTACCCCCGTCCTGACTTTC. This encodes CASSLAGPTPVLTF.

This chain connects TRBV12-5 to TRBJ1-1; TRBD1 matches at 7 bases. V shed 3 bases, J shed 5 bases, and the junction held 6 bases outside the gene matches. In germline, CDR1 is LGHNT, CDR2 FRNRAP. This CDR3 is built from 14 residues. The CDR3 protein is CASGFYRGGTEAFF. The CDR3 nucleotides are TGTGCTAGTGGTTTTTACAGGGGTGGAACTGAAGCTTTCTTT.